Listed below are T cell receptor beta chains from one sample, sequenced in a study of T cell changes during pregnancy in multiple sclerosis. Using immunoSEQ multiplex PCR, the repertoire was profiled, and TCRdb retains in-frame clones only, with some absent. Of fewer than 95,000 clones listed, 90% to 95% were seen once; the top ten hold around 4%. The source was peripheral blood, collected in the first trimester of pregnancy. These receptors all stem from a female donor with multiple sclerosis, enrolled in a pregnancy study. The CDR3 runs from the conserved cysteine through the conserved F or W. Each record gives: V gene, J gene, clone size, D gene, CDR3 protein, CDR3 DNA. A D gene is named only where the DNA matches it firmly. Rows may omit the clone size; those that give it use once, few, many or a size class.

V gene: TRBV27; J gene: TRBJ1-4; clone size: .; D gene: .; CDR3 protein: CASSPPAGKKLFF; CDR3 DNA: TGTGCCAGCAGTCCTCCGGCAGGGAAAAAACTGTTTTTT
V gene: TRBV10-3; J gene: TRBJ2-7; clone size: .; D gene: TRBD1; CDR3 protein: CAISEPEQGASSYEQYF; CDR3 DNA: TGTGCCATCAGTGAGCCAGAACAGGGGGCCAGCTCCTACGAGCAGTACTTC
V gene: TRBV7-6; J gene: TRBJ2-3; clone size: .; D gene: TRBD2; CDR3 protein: CASSLGTSGGDTQYF; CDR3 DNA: TGTGCCAGCAGCCTAGGGACTAGCGGGGGGGATACGCAGTATTTT
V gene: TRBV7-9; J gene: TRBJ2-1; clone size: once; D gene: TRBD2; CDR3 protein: CASSQRGRGLYNEQFF; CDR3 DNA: TGTGCCAGCAGCCAGCGGGGGCGGGGGCTCTACAATGAGCAGTTCTTC
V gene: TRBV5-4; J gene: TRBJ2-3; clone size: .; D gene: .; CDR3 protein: CASSTGTSTDTQYF; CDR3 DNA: TGTGCCAGCAGTACCGGGACTAGCACAGATACGCAGTATTTT
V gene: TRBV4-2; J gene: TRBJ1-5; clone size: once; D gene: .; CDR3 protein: CASSQESGKPTNQPQHF; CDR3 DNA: TGTGCCAGCAGCCAAGAAAGTGGTAAGCCTACTAATCAGCCCCAGCATTTT
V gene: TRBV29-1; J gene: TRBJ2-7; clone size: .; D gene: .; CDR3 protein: CSVELAGYEQYF; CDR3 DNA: TGCAGCGTTGAGTTGGCGGGTTACGAGCAGTACTTC
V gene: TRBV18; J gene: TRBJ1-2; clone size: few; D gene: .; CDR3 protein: CASSSRTQGNEGYTF; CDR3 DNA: TGTGCCAGCTCATCCCGTACTCAGGGGAATGAGGGCTACACCTTC
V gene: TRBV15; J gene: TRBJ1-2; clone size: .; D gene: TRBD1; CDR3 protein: CATSREDREGGGYTF; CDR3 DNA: TGTGCCACCAGCAGAGAGGACAGGGAGGGCGGTGGCTACACCTTC
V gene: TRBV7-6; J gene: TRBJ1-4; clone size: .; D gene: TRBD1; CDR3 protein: CASSQDQGAGVNEKLFF; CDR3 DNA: TGTGCCAGCAGCCAAGATCAGGGGGCAGGGGTTAATGAAAAACTGTTTTTT
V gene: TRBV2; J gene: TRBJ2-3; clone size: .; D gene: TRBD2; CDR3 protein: CASSRTSGGAPSTDTQYF; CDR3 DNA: TGTGCCAGCAGTCGGACTAGCGGGGGGGCGCCCTCCACAGATACGCAGTATTTT
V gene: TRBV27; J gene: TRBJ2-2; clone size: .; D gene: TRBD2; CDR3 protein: CASSLSGGAVGELFF; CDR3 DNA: TGTGCCAGCAGTCTTAGCGGGGGGGCTGTCGGGGAGCTGTTTTTT
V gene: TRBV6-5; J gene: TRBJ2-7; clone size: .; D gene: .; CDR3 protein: CASSSLRQDISYEQYF; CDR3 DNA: TGTGCCAGCAGTTCCTTAAGACAGGACATCTCCTACGAGCAGTACTTC
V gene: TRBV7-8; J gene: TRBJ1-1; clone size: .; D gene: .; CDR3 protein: CASNSGLADTEAFF; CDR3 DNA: TGTGCCAGCAATTCAGGGTTAGCTGACACTGAAGCTTTCTTT
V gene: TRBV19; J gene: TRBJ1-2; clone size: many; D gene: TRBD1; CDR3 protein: CASKRGTGDQSGYTF; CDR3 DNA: TGTGCCAGTAAAAGGGGGACAGGGGATCAATCTGGCTACACCTTC
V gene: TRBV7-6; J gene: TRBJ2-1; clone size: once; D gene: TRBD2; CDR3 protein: CASSFNRLAGARSYNEQFF; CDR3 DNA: TGTGCCAGCAGCTTCAATCGACTAGCGGGGGCCCGCTCCTACAATGAGCAGTTCTTC
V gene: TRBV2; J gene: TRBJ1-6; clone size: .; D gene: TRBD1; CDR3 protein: CASSEQGFTYNSPLHF; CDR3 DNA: TGTGCCAGCAGCGAACAGGGGTTCACCTATAATTCACCCCTCCACTTT
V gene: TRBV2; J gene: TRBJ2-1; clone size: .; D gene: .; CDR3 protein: CASSDGYNEQFF; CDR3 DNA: TGTGCCAGCAGTGACGGCTACAATGAGCAGTTCTTC
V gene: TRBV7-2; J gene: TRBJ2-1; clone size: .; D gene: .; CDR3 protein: CASSLDLAHEQFF; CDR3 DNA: TGTGCCAGCAGCTTAGACCTAGCCCATGAGCAGTTCTTC
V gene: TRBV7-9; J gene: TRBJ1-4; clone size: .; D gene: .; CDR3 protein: CASSLAPVEKLFF; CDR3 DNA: TGTGCCAGCAGCTTAGCTCCAGTAGAAAAACTGTTTTTT
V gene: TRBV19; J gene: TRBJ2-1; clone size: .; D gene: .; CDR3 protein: CASSIDEEWKQFF; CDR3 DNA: TGTGCCAGTAGTATAGATGAGGAATGGAAGCAGTTCTTC
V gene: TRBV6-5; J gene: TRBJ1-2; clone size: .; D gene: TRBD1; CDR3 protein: CASRPTGGSYGYTF; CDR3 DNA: TGTGCCAGCAGACCGACAGGGGGGTCATATGGCTACACCTTC
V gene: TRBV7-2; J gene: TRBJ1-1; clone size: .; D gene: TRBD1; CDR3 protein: CASSLGTHRGLNTEAFF; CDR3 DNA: TGTGCCAGCAGCTTAGGTACACACAGGGGGCTGAACACTGAAGCTTTCTTT
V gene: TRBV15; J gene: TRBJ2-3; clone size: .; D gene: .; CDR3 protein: CATSSKTGTDTQYF; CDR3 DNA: TGTGCCACCAGCAGCAAGACAGGCACAGATACGCAGTATTTT
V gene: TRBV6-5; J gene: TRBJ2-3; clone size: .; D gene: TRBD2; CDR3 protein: CASNPGLAGADTQYF; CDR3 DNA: TGTGCCAGCAACCCCGGACTAGCGGGGGCAGATACGCAGTATTTT
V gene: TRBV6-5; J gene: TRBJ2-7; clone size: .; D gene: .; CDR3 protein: CASRDGTYEQYF; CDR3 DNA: TGTGCCAGCAGGGACGGGACCTACGAGCAGTACTTC
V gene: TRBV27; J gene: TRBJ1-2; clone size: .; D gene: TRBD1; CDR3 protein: CASSYTGAANKVYGYTF; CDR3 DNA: TGTGCCAGCAGTTACACAGGGGCCGCGAACAAAGTCTATGGCTACACCTTC
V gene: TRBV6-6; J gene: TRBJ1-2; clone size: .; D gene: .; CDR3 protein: CASSLDIYYGYTF; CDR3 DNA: TGTGCCAGCAGCCTTGACATCTACTATGGCTACACCTTC
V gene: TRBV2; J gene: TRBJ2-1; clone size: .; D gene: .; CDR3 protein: CASFRRSSYNEQFF; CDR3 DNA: TGTGCCAGCTTTCGGCGGAGCTCCTACAATGAGCAGTTCTTC
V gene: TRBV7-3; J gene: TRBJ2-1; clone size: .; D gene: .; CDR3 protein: CASSYSKGQGSNEQFF; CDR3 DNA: TGTGCCAGCAGCTACTCGAAGGGGCAGGGGAGTAATGAGCAGTTCTTC
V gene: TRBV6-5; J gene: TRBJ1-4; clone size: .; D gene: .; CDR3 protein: CASQVGGTNEKLFF; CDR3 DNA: TGTGCCAGCCAAGTGGGGGGAACTAATGAAAAACTGTTTTTT
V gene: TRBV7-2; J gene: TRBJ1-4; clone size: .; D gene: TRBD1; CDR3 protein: CASSLRTGGEKLFF; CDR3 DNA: TGTGCCAGCAGCCTAAGGACAGGGGGAGAAAAACTGTTTTTT
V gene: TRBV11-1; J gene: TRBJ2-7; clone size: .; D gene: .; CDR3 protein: CASSLGGHEQYF; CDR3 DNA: TGTGCCAGCAGCTTAGGTGGGCACGAGCAGTACTTC
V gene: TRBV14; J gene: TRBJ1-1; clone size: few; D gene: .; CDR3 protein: CASSLLPDTEAFF; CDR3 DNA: TGTGCCAGCAGCCTCCTCCCCGACACTGAAGCTTTCTTT
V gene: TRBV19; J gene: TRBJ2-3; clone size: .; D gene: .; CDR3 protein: CASTKLWTSAPQDTQYF; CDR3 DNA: TGTGCCAGTACCAAGCTTTGGACTTCCGCCCCACAAGATACGCAGTATTTT
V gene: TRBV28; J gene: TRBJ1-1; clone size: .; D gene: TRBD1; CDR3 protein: CASTLTGEGTEAFF; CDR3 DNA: TGTGCCAGCACCCTGACAGGGGAAGGCACTGAAGCTTTCTTT
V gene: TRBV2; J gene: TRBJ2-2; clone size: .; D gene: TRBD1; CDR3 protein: CATSWGTGGLSGELFF; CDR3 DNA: TGTGCCACCTCGTGGGGGACAGGGGGCCTGTCCGGGGAGCTGTTTTTT
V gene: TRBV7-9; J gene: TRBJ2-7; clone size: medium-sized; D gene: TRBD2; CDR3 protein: CASSLWTSGYEQYF; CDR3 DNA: TGTGCCAGCAGCCTATGGACTAGCGGATACGAGCAGTACTTC
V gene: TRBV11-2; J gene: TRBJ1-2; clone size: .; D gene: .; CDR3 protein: CASSLTVVEGYTF; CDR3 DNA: TGTGCCAGCAGCTTAACAGTTGTCGAAGGCTACACCTTC
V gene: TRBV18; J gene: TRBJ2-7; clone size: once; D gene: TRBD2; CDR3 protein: CASSQEGLGGTYEQYF; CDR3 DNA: TGTGCCAGCTCACAGGAGGGTCTCGGGGGGACCTACGAGCAGTACTTC
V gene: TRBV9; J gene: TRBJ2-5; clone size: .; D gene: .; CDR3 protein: CASSVDREQETQYF; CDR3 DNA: TGTGCCAGCAGCGTAGACAGGGAACAAGAGACCCAGTACTTC